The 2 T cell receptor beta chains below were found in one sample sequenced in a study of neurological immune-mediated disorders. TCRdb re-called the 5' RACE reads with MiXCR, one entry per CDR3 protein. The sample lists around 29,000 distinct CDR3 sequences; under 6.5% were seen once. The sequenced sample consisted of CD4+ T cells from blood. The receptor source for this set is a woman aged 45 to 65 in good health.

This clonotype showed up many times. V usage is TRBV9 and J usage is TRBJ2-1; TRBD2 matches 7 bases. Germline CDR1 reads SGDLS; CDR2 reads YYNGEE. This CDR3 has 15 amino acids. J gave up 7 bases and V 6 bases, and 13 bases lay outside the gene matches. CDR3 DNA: TGTGCCAGCACCCCCCCGGGACTACCCTCGAATGAGCAGTTCTTC. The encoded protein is CASTPPGLPSNEQFF.

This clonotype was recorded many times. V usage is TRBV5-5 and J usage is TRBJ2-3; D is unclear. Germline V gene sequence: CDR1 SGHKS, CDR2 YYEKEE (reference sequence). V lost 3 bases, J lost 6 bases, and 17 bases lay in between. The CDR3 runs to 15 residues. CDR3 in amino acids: CASSSTPTGADTQYF. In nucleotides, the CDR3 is TGTGCCAGCAGCTCAACCCCGACTGGCGCTGATACGCAGTATTTT.